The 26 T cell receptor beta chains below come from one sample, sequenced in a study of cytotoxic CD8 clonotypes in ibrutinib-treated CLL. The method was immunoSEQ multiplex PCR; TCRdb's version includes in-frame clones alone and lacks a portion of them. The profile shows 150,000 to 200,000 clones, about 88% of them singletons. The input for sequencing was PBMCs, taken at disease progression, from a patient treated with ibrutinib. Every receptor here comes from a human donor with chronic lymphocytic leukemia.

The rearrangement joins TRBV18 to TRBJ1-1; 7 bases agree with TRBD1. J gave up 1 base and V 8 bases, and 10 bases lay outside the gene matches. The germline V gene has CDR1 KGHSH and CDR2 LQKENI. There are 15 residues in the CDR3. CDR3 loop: CASAASGQSNTEAFF. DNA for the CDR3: TGTGCCAGCGCTGCTTCGGGACAGTCGAACACTGAAGCTTTCTTT.

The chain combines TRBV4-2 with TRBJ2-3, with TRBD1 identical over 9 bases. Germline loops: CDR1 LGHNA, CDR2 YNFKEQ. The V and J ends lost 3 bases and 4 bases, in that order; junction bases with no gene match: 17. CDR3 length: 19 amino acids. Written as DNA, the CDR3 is TGTGCCAGCAGCCACCGTCGAAAAACCGGGACAGGGAGGGCAGATACGCAGTATTTT. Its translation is CASSHRRKTGTGRADTQYF.

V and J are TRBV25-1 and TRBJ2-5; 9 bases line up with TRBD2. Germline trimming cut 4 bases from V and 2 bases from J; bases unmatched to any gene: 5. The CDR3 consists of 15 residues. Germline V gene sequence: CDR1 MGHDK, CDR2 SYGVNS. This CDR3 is CASSVRTSEQETQYF. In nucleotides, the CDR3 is TGTGCCAGCAGTGTAAGGACTAGCGAACAAGAGACCCAGTACTTC.

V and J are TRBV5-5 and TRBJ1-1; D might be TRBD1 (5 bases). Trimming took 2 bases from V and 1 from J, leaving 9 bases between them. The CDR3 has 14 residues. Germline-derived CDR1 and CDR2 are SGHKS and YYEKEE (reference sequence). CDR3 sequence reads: CASSFLQANTEAFF. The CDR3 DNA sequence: TGTGCCAGCAGCTTTCTACAGGCGAACACTGAAGCTTTCTTT.

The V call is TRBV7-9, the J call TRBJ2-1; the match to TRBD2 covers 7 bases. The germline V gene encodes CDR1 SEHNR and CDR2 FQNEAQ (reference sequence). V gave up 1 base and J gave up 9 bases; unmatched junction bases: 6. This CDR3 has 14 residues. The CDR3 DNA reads TGTGCCAGCAGCTTAGGCATAGGGGAGGGTGAGCAGTTCTTC. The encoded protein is CASSLGIGEGEQFF.

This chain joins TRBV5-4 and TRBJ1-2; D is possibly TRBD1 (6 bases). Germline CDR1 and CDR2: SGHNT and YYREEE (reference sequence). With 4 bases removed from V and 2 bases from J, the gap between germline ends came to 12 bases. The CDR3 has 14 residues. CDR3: CASSKETGNYGYTF. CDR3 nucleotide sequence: TGTGCCAGCAGCAAGGAGACAGGCAACTATGGCTACACCTTC. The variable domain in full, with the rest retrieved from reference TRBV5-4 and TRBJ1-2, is ETGVTQSPTHLIKTRGQQVTLRCSSQSGHNTVSWYQQALGQGPQFIFQYYREEENGRGNFPPRFSGLQFPNYSSELNVNALELDDSALYLCASSKETGNYGYTFGSGTRLTVV.

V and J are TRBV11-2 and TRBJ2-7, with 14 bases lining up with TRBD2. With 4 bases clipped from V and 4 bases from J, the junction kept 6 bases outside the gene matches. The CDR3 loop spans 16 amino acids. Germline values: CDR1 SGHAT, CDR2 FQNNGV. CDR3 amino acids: CASSSSGTSGRYEQYF. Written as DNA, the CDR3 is TGTGCCAGCAGCTCTTCCGGGACTAGCGGGAGATACGAGCAGTACTTC. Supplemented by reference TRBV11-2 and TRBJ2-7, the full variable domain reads EAGVAQSPRYKIIEKRQSVAFWCNPISGHATLYWYQQILGQGPKLLIQFQNNGVVDDSQLPKDRFSAERLKGVDSTLKIQPAKLEDSAVYLCASSSSGTSGRYEQYFGPGTRLTVT.

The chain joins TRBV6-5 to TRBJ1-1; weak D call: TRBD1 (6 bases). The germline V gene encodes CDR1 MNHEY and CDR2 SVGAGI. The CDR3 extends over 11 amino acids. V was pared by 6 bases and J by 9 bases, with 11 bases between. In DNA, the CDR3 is TGTGCCAGCAGCACCCAGGGGCAAGCTTTCTTT. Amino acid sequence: CASSTQGQAFF.

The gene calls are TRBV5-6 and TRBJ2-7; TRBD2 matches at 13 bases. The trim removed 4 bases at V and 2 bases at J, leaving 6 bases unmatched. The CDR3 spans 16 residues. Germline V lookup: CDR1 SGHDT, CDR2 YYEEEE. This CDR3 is CASSPLLAGGPYEQYF. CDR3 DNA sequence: TGTGCCAGCAGCCCGTTACTAGCGGGAGGGCCCTACGAGCAGTACTTC. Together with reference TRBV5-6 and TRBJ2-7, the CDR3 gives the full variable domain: DAGVTQSPTHLIKTRGQQVTLRCSPKSGHDTVSWYQQALGQGPQFIFQYYEEEERQRGNFPDRFSGHQFPNYSSELNVNALLLGDSALYLCASSPLLAGGPYEQYFGPGTRLTVT.

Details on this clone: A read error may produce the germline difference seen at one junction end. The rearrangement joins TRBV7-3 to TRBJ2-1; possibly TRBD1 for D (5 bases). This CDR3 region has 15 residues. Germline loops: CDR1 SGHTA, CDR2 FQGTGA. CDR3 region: CVSSPGHLLYNEQFF. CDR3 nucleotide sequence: TGTGTCAGCAGCCCTGGACACCTTCTATACAATGAGCAGTTCTTC. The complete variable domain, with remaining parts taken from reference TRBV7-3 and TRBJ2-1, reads GAGVSQTPSNKVTEKGKYVELRCDPISGHTALYWYRQSLGQGPEFLIYFQGTGAADDSGLPNDRFFAVRPEGSVSTLKIQRTERGDSAVYLCVSSPGHLLYNEQFFGPGTRLTVL.

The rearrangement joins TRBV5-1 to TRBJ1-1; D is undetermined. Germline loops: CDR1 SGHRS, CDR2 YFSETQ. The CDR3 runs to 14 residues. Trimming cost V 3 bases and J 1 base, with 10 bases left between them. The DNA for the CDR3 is TGCGCCAGCAGCTCCGGGCCAGAGAACACTGAAGCTTTCTTT. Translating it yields CASSSGPENTEAFF. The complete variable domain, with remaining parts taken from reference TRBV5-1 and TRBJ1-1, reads KAGVTQTPRYLIKTRGQQVTLSCSPISGHRSVSWYQQTPGQGLQFLFEYFSETQRNKGNFPGRFSGRQFSNSRSEMNVSTLELGDSALYLCASSSGPENTEAFFGQGTRLTVV.

CDR3 protein: CASSLAHQTGELFF. CDR3 bases: TGTGCCAGCAGCTTAGCGCACCAAACCGGGGAGCTGTTTTTT. The rearrangement joins TRBV7-6 to TRBJ2-2; D is unclear. Germline assignment: CDR1 SGHVS and CDR2 FNYEAQ. V was shortened by 0 bases and J by 5 bases, with 7 bases between the two germline ends. The CDR3 spans 14 residues.

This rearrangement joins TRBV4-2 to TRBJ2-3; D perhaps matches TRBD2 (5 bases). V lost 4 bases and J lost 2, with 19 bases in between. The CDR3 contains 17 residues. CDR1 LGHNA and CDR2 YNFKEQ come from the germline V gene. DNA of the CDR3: TGTGCCAGCAGCCGTTCGGGGTCGTTGGGCTCCACAGATACGCAGTATTTT. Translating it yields CASSRSGSLGSTDTQYF.

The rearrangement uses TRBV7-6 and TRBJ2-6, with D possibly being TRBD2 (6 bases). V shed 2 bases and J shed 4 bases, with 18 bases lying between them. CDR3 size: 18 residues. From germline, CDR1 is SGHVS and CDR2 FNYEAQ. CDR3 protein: CASSLTVDYFTGANVLTF. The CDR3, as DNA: TGTGCCAGCAGCTTAACTGTGGACTACTTCACGGGGGCCAACGTCCTGACTTTC.

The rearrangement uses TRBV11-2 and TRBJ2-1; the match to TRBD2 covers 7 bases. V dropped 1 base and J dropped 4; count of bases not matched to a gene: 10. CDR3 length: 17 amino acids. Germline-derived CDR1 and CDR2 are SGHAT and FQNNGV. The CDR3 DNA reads TGTGCCAGCAGCTTAGGGTCTTCTCTAGCGGAATACAATGAGCAGTTCTTC. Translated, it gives CASSLGSSLAEYNEQFF. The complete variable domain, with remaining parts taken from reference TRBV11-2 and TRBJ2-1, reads EAGVAQSPRYKIIEKRQSVAFWCNPISGHATLYWYQQILGQGPKLLIQFQNNGVVDDSQLPKDRFSAERLKGVDSTLKIQPAKLEDSAVYLCASSLGSSLAEYNEQFFGPGTRLTVL.

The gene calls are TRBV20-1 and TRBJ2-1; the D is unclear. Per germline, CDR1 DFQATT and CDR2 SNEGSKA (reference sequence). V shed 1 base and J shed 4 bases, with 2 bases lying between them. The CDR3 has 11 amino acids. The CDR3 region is CSARVYNEQFF. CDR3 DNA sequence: TGCAGTGCTAGAGTATACAATGAGCAGTTCTTC.

The CDR3 region is CASSLGTGAGNTIYF. DNA for the CDR3: TGCGCCAGCAGCTTGGGGACAGGGGCAGGAAACACCATATATTTT. The chain employs TRBV5-1 and TRBJ1-3; TRBD1 agrees at 9 bases. Germline assignment: CDR1 SGHRS and CDR2 YFSETQ. The CDR3 loop spans 15 amino acids. The V gene end was trimmed by 0 bases and the J gene end by 4 bases; junction bases not matched to a gene: 2.

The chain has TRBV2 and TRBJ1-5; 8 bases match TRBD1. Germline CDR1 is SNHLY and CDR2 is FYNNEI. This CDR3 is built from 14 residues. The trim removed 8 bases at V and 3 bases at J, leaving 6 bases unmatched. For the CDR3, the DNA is TGTGCCAGCGAGGGACAGGCGGCCAATCAGCCCCAGCATTTT. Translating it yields CASEGQAANQPQHF.

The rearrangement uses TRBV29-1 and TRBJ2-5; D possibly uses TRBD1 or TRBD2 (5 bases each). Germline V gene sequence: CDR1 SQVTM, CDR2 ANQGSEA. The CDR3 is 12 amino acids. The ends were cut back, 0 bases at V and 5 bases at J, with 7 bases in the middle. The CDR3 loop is CSVEDREETQYF. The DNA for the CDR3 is TGCAGCGTTGAAGACAGGGAGGAGACCCAGTACTTC.

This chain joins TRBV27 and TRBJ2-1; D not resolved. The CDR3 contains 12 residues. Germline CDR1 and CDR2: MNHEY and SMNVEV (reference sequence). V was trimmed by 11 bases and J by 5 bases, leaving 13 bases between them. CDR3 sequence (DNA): TGTGCCTCGAAGAAATTGAACAATGAGCAGTTCTTC. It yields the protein CASKKLNNEQFF.

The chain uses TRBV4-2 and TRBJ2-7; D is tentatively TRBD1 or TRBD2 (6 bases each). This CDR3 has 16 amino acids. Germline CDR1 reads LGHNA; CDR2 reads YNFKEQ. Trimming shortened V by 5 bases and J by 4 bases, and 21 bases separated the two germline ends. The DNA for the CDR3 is TGTGCCAGCAGCACACAGGGCGCGGAGGGTTTTTACGAGCAGTACTTC. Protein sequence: CASSTQGAEGFYEQYF.

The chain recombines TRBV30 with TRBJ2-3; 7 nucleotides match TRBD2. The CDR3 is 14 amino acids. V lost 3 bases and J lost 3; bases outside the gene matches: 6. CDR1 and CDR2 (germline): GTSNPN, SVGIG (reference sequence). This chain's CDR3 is CAWRRGSMTDTQYF. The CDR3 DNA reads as TGTGCCTGGAGGCGCGGGAGTATGACAGATACGCAGTATTTT.

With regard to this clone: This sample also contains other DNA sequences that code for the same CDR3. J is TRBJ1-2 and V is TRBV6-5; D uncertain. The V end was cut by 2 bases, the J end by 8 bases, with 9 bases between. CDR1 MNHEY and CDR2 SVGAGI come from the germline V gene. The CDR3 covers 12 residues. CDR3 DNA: TGTGCCAGCAGTTACGGACGCGGCGGCTACACCTTC. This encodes CASSYGRGGYTF.

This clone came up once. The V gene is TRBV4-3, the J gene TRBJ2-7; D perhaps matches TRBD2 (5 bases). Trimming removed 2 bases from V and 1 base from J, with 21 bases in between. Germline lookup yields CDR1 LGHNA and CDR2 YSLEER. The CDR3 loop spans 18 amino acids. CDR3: CASSQFLLAEATSYEQYF. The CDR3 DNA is TGCGCCAGCAGCCAATTCCTGTTGGCGGAGGCGACTTCCTACGAGCAGTACTTC.

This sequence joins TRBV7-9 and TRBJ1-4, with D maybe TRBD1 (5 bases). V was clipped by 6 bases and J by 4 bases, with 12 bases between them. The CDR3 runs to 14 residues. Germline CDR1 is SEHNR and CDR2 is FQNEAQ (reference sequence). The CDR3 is CASSAKGVNEKLFF. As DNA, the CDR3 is TGTGCCAGCAGTGCCAAAGGGGTTAATGAAAAACTGTTTTTT. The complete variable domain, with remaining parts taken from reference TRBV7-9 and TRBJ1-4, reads DTGVSQNPRHKITKRGQNVTFRCDPISEHNRLYWYRQTLGQGPEFLTYFQNEAQLEKSRLLSDRFSAERPKGSFSTLEIQRTEQGDSAMYLCASSAKGVNEKLFFGSGTQLSVL.

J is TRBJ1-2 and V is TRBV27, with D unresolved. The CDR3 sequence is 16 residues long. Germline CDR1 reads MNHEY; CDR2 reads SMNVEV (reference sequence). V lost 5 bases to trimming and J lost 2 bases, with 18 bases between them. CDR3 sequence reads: CASSRVLETKNYGYTF. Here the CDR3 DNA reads TGTGCCAGCAGTCGAGTCCTGGAAACTAAGAACTATGGCTACACCTTC.